These 8 T cell receptor beta chains were sequenced from one sample in a study of cytomegalovirus exposure and HLA in healthy donors. A multiplex PCR was run with 60 Vbeta primers and 13 Jbeta primers. Clones were read by immunoSEQ multiplex PCR, and TCRdb kept only the in-frame ones, dropping some. Found here are 45,000 to 65,000 clones, 72% of them singletons; the top ten hold around 21%. Sample: PBMCs. These receptors originate from a woman in her forties or fifties in good health and CMV-seropositive.

The chain employs TRBV18 and TRBJ1-1; 10 positions agree with TRBD1. Trimming removed 2 bases from V and 10 bases from J; junction bases left unmatched: 10. Germline V gene lookup returns CDR1 KGHSH and CDR2 LQKENI. This CDR3 is built from 15 residues. Written as DNA, the CDR3 is TGTGCCAGCTCACCATCGACAGGGGGCGAATTAACAGCTTTCTTT. Translating it yields CASSPSTGGELTAFF.

The chain employs TRBV7-8 and TRBJ1-1; D gene unclear. CDR1 and CDR2 from the germline V gene are SGHVS and FQNEAQ. V lost 2 bases, J lost 1 base, and 14 bases lay in between. The CDR3 sequence is 16 residues long. The CDR3 sequence is CASSLWASRGNTEAFF. In DNA form, the CDR3 reads TGTGCCAGCAGCTTATGGGCCAGTCGGGGGAACACTGAAGCTTTCTTT.

The chain is built from TRBV7-2 and TRBJ1-6, with a weak D call TRBD1 (6 bases). V gave up 1 base and J gave up 12 bases, with 13 bases separating them. The CDR3 spans 14 residues. The germline CDR1 and CDR2 sequences are SGHTA and FQGNSA. The CDR3 spells CASSLGGQSLPLHF. Written as DNA, the CDR3 is TGTGCCAGCAGCTTAGGGGGGCAGAGCCTACCCCTCCACTTT.

A single count supports this clone. The V gene is TRBV19, the J gene TRBJ2-2; possibly TRBD1 for D (6 bases). The V and J ends lost 7 bases and 5 bases respectively, with 17 bases between them. CDR3 length equals 15 residues. Germline CDR1 LNHDA, CDR2 SQIVND (reference sequence). Here the CDR3 reads CASTNRLRGTGELFF. The CDR3, as DNA: TGTGCCAGTACCAATCGGCTCAGGGGTACCGGGGAGCTGTTTTTT.

Comments on this clone: This sample also contains other DNA sequences that code for the same CDR3. The V and J genes are TRBV6-5 and TRBJ2-3; TRBD2 matches 7 bases. Germline lookup yields CDR1 MNHEY and CDR2 SVGAGI. The ends lost 5 bases at V and 1 base at J; junction bases unmatched: 3. The CDR3 is 14 amino acids. CDR3 sequence (DNA): TGTGCCAGCAGTCGGGGAGGGGGCACAGATACGCAGTATTTT. Its translation: CASSRGGGTDTQYF.

The chain is built from TRBV27 and TRBJ1-5; the D is unclear. Trimming shortened V by 1 base and J by 0 bases, and 7 bases separated the two germline ends. Germline values: CDR1 MNHEY, CDR2 SMNVEV (reference sequence). The CDR3 sequence is 15 residues long. In DNA, the CDR3 is TGTGCCAGCAGTTTATTCGCCGGTAGCAATCAGCCCCAGCATTTT. This encodes CASSLFAGSNQPQHF.

The rearrangement joins TRBV28 to TRBJ2-1, with 12 positions matching TRBD2. The trim removed 1 base at V and 1 base at J, leaving 2 bases unmatched. The CDR3 is 17 amino acids. Germline V gene data show CDR1 as MDHEN and CDR2 as SYDVKM. CDR3 in amino acids: CASSLLTSGSSYNEQFF. For the CDR3, the DNA is TGTGCCAGCAGTTTATTGACTAGCGGGAGTTCCTACAATGAGCAGTTCTTC.

The chain joins TRBV27 to TRBJ2-1; D remains unclear. V gave up 5 bases and J gave up 0 bases, with 11 bases separating them. The germline V gene has CDR1 MNHEY and CDR2 SMNVEV (reference sequence). The CDR3 length is 15 residues. The DNA of the CDR3 is TGTGCCAGCAGTCCTAGGAAAACCTCCTACAATGAGCAGTTCTTC. Protein: CASSPRKTSYNEQFF.